This T cell receptor beta chain was profiled in a study of blood T cell repertoires in COVID-19 (dated by TCRdb to 2018 to 2020). Notes on the research overall: Collaborator samples came from the United States, Italy and Spain and covered acute and convalescent phases of COVID-19. The prospective study material was composed of cDNA or gDNA derived from T cells, B-cell-depleted T cells, or PBMCs. The dataset comprised deeply sampled blood TCRbeta repertoires from subjects exposed to, actively infected with, or recovered from COVID-19. The repertoires were released in a freely available public database intended as a resource for research on the immune response to SARS-CoV-2. Samples were obtained from the ongoing ImmuneRACE study (first 160 participants) and from approximately 1,200 subjects provided by 6 global collaborators. The sample metadata nearly always contained a de-identified subject ID, COVID-19 status, age in years and sex. HLA class I and class II types, where available, came from metadata supplied by the sample provider rather than from assay-based typing.

TCRbeta CDR3 regions were amplified from genomic DNA by means of the immunoSEQ Assay, a bias-controlled multiplex PCR. Regarding the original processing steps: The number of nucleated cells in each sample was estimated from the amplification of reference gene primers within the assay. To quantify the absolute abundance of each unique TCRbeta CDR3 rearrangement, sequence reads were collapsed and filtered. For each sample, productive Simpson clonality was calculated as the square root of Simpson's diversity index over productive rearrangements. TCRdb provides this immuneACCESS table in a form limited to in-frame rearrangements. Some clones are lacking; in checked studies, under half of them reflect an unresolved V gene, and why the rest are absent is not known. That table supplies the V and J calls and clone size; D and trimming were determined from the DNA. Within this sample are about 120,000 clones, with around 87% of them counted one time only. The ten most abundant clones make up 30% of the sample.

The collaborating institutions used their own protocols to collect whole blood in K2EDTA tubes. For TCRbeta analysis, collaborators shipped samples as frozen whole blood, isolated PBMCs, or DNA extracted from either of those sample types. In regard to this clone: The clone's antigen remains unknown. There are no base qualities to consult, and no much larger clone falls within one base.

Points the paper makes about the study in general: The amount of clinical and demographic metadata varied by source and participant and was provided uncurated.

The source is a woman in her seventies with acute or convalescent COVID-19. The sequencing input was peripheral blood.

For the CDR3, the sequence is CATSRGGQTNTGELFF. DNA sequence: TGTGCCACCAGCAGAGGCGGACAGACTAACACCGGGGAGCTGTTTTTT. In this chain, TRBV15 is recombined with TRBJ2-2; TRBD1 is possibly the D segment (6 matching bases). From the germline V gene (reference sequence), CDR1 is LNHNV and CDR2 is YYDKDF. V was cut back by 1 base and J by 2 bases, leaving a gap of 11 bases between them. The CDR3 covers 16 residues, taking in both the cysteine and the phenylalanine. Only the CDR3 region is kept as DNA, spanning 48 bases read in frame from base 1.